The source of this T cell receptor beta chain is a study of blood T cells in healthy people across ages (dated by TCRdb to between 2014 and 2017). About the full investigation: In model experiments, template switching captured roughly one uniquely barcoded TCR beta cDNA molecule for every two T cells. The study measured age-related changes in TCR beta repertoire diversity using deep sequencing normalized with unique cDNA molecular identifiers. The donors were split into four age groups: young (average around 17 years), middle-aged (about 40), aged (62) and long-lived (approximately 80). For two donors (one aged 18 to 29 and one aged 80 or older), the study analyzed two additional independent replicas of 1 million unique cDNA reads from the same blood draw. Donors of different ages were randomly distributed across sequencing lanes to avoid experimental bias. The study at large found these results: Because the CMV infection status of the donors was unknown, age-related changes in expanded clonotypes may potentially have been confounded. Because profiling used bulk unsorted PBMCs, naive and antigen-experienced compartments could not be compared conclusively. Total diversity estimates from one million sequenced T cells were considered lower bounds and underestimates. As age increased, observed TCR beta diversity per million T cells dropped in a roughly linear way, and a significant reduction was already evident by age roughly 36. The long-lived group showed more naive CD4+ T cells, fewer expanded clones and increased TCR diversity than the aged group, suggesting age selection. A strong correlation was found between observed TCR beta diversity and the percentage of naive T cells measured by flow cytometry.

The donors were 40 or so Caucasian individuals from Russia, aged 6 to 90 years, who were systemically healthy. Approximately 9 milliliters of peripheral blood were collected from each donor into EDTA-treated Vacutainer tubes. Ficoll-Paque density-gradient centrifugation was used to isolate PBMCs, with at least 6.5 million obtained per sample. Trizol reagent was used to extract total RNA from the PBMCs, yielding at least 5.5 micrograms per sample. Naive CD45RAhigh/CD27high T cell percentages were measured by flow cytometry on a PBMC aliquot from every donor. The receptor library was made with 5' RACE. TCRdb lists the instrument as Illumina HiSeq 2500. A second PCR of roughly 7 to 12 cycles was performed with a sample-barcoded 5' primer and a J-beta primer mix. Each TCR beta cDNA molecule received a unique molecular identifier from a template-switch 5' adaptor carrying 12 random nucleotides. At least 2.5 million CDR3-containing paired-end reads were obtained from each sample. First-strand cDNA was synthesized from all RNA with the Mint cDNA synthesis kit, primed by a TRBC-specific oligonucleotide. After uracil-DNA glycosylase treatment, a first 18-cycle PCR used universal primers M1SS and BC2_uni_R on all cDNA. The original methods were these. For normalization, 1 million high-quality reads were randomly selected from each sample, with every read carrying a distinct molecular identifier. Reads sharing molecular identifiers were discarded rather than binned into consensus sequences. MiTCR, run with a Q25 quality threshold and the strictest error-elimination algorithm, handled CDR3 identification, clonotype clustering and error correction. Lower-bound total TCR beta diversity was estimated with a nonparametric unseen species model using Euler transformation. TCRdb's own reprocessing of the public reads used fastp at Q25 and MiXCR and kept productive beta chains. Identical CDR3 protein sequences are pooled into one entry, listed with their most common genes and DNA. For this entry, the V and J calls and clone size follow TCRdb and not the study's own pipeline. This sample has about 640,000 distinct CDR3 sequences in its table, and about 53% of those were observed once. The ten largest clonotypes hold 30% to 45% of the sample.

This clonotype was counted between two and nine times. There is no known antigen for this receptor. Base qualities are not recorded, but no much larger clone differs from it by a single base. The CDR3 starts with the cysteine, ends with the phenylalanine, and has 13 residues. The sequence is cut down to CDR3 DNA, 39 bases in frame from base 1. CDR1 KGHSH and CDR2 LQKENI were looked up in the germline V gene. V is pruned by 6 bases and J by 8 bases, leaving 7 bases of the junction without a gene match. Recombination joined TRBV18 with TRBJ1-2; a stretch of 9 junction bases matches TRBD1. Sequenced material: blood. The clonotype was recovered from a man aged 60 to 75 in good health. This receptor carries the CDR3 CASSPGQGWGYTF. The DNA sequence is given as TGTGCCAGCTCTCCGGGACAGGGTTGGGGCTACACCTTC.